This entry concerns a single T cell receptor (beta chain). The target antigen is unknown. The data belong to a study of T cell repertoires in cytomegalovirus infection. At the level of the study: CMV epitopes used comprised recently identified HLA-C-restricted ones and well-studied HLA-B-restricted ones. Both a matching HLA type and CMV infection were indicated by public TCR beta signatures.

General study findings and limits: Ex vivo, HLA-C-restricted CMV-specific TCR beta clonotypes prevailed over the rest of the response.

Each CDR3 protein is one row after TCRdb ran MiXCR on the reads. Found here are approximately 100,000 distinct CDR3 sequences, roughly two fifths of them singletons; the top ten hold about 76%. The sequenced sample was CD8+ T cells from cultured PBMCs, obtained from culture after CMV antigen stimulation. The TCR was taken from a human donor in good health (CMV status not recorded). Some clones in this sample may be carry-over from other donors' samples.

CDR3 sequence (DNA): TGTGCCAGCAGTTTATCGGGGGGAAACACCATATATTTT. Translating gives CASSLSGGNTIYF. This chain connects TRBV27 to TRBJ1-3; D not resolved. V shed 0 bases and J shed 4 bases, with 4 bases lying between them. The CDR3 extends over 13 amino acids. Germline V gives CDR1 MNHEY, CDR2 SMNVEV (reference sequence).